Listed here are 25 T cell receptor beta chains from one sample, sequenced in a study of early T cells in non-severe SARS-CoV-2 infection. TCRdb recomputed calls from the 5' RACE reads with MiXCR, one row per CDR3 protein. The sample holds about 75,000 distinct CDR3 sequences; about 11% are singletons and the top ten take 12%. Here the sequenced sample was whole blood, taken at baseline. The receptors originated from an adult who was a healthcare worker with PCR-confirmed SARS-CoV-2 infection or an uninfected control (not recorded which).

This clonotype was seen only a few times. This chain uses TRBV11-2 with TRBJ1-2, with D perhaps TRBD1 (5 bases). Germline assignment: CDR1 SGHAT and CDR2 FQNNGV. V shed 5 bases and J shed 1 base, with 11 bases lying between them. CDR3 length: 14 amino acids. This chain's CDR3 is CASSRDLDNYGYTF. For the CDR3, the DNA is TGTGCCAGCAGCCGGGACTTGGATAACTATGGCTACACCTTC.

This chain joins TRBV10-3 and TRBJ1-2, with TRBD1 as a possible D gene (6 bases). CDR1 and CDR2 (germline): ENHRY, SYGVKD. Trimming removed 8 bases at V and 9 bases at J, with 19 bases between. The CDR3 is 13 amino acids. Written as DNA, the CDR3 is TGTGCCATCGGAGGCTCAGAGGGGGGGAGCTACACCTTC. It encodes CAIGGSEGGSYTF.

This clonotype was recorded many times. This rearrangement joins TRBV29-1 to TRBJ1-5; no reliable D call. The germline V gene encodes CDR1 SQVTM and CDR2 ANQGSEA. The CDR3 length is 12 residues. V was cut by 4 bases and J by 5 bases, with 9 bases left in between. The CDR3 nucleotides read TGCAGCGTTGCTGGAGCCGATCAGCCCCAGCATTTT. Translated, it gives CSVAGADQPQHF.

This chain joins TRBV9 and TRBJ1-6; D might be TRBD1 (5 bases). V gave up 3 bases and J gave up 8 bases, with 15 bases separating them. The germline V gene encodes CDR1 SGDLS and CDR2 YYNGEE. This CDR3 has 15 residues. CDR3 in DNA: TGTGCCAGCAGCGCCCTAGCGGGGCCGGATTCACCCCTCCACTTT. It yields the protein CASSALAGPDSPLHF. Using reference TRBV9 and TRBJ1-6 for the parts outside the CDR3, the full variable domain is DSGVTQTPKHLITATGQRVTLRCSPRSGDLSVYWYQQSLDQGLQFLIQYYNGEERAKGNILERFSAQQFPDLHSELNLSSLELGDSALYFCASSALAGPDSPLHFGNGTRLTVT.

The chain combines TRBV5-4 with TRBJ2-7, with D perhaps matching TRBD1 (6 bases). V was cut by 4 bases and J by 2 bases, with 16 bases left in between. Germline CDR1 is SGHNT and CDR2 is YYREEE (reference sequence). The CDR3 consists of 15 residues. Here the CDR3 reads CASSTRTDLPYEQYF. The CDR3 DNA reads TGTGCCAGCAGCACCCGGACAGACCTACCCTACGAGCAGTACTTC.

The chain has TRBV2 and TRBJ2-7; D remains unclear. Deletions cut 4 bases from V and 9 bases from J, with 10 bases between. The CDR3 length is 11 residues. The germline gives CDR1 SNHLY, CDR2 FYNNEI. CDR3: CASSAVGWQYF. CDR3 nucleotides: TGTGCCAGCAGTGCTGTTGGGTGGCAGTACTTC. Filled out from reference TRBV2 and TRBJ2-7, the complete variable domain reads EPEVTQTPSHQVTQMGQEVILRCVPISNHLYFYWYRQILGQKVEFLVSFYNNEISEKSEIFDDQFSVERPDGSNFTLKIRSTKLEDSAMYFCASSAVGWQYFGPGTRLTVT.

CDR3 amino acids: CASSIPQSTTNEKLFF. The CDR3 nucleotides are TGTGCCAGTAGTATCCCCCAGTCCACGACGAATGAAAAACTGTTTTTT. This rearrangement joins TRBV19 to TRBJ1-4; unclear D gene. The length of the CDR3 is 16 residues. Trimming pared 3 bases from V and 5 bases from J, leaving 16 bases between. The germline V gene encodes CDR1 LNHDA and CDR2 SQIVND (reference sequence).

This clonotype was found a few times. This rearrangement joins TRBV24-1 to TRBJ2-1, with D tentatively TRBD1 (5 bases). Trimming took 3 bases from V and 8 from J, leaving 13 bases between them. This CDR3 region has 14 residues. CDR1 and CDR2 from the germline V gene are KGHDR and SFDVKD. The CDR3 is CATSDGALWHEQFF. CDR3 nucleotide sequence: TGTGCCACCAGTGATGGGGCGCTATGGCATGAGCAGTTCTTC.

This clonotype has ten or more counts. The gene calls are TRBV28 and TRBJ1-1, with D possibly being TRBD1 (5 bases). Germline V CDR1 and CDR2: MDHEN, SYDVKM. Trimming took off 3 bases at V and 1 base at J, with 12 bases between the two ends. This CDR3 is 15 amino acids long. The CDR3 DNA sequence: TGTGCCAGCAGTTTGGCGCCAGGGAAGAACACTGAAGCTTTCTTT. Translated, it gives CASSLAPGKNTEAFF.

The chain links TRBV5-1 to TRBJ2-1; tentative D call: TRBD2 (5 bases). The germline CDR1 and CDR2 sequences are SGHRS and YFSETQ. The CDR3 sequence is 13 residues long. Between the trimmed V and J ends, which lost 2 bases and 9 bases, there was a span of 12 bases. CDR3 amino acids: CASSLGLAGEQFF. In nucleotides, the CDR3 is TGCGCCAGCAGCTTAGGGCTAGCTGGTGAGCAGTTCTTC.

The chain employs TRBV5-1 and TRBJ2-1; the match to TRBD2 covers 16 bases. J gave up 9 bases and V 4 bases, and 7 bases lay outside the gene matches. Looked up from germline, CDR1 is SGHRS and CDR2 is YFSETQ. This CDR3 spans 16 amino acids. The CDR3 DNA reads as TGCGCCAGCAGCCCGGGACTAGCGGGGGGGCGTGGTGAGCAGTTCTTC. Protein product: CASSPGLAGGRGEQFF.

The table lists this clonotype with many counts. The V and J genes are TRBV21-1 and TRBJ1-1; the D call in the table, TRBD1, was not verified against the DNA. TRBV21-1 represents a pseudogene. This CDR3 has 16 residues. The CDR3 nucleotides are TGTGCCACCAAAGGACCAAGAAGAGGGGATAGCACTGAAGCTTTCTTT. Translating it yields CATKGPRRGDSTEAFF.

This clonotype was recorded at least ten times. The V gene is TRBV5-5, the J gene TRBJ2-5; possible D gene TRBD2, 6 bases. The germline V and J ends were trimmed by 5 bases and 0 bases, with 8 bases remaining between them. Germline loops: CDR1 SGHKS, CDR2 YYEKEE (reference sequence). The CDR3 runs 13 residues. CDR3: CASSGGYQETQYF. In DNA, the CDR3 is TGTGCCAGCAGTGGGGGGTACCAAGAGACCCAGTACTTC.

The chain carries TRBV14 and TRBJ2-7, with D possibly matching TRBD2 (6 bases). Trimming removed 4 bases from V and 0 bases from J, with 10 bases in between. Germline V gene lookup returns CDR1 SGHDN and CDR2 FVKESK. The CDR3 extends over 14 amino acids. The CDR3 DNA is TGTGCCAGCAGCCCCAGGCGGGACTCCTACGAGCAGTACTTC. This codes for CASSPRRDSYEQYF.

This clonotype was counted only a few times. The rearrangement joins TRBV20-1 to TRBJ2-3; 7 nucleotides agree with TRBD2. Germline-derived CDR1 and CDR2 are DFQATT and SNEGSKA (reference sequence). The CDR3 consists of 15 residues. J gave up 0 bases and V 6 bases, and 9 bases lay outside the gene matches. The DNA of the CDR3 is TGCAGTGCCCCTCGCGGGGGAGCGAGCACAGATACGCAGTATTTT. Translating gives CSAPRGGASTDTQYF.

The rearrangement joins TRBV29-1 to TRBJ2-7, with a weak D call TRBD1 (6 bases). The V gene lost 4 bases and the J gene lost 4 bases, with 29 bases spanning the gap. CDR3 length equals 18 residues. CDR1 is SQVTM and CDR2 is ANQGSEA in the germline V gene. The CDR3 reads CSVADSGKLIGPDYEQYF. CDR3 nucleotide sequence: TGCAGCGTTGCGGACAGCGGAAAGCTTATCGGGCCAGATTACGAGCAGTACTTC.

The chain's CDR3 is CASSLGTTAGAHEQYF. The CDR3 region has the DNA TGTGCCAGCAGCTTGGGGACTACAGCGGGGGCCCACGAGCAGTACTTC. The chain employs TRBV7-8 and TRBJ2-7; 8 bases agree with TRBD2. CDR1 SGHVS and CDR2 FQNEAQ come from the germline V gene. The V gene end was trimmed by 3 bases and the J gene end by 5 bases; junction bases not matched to a gene: 12. There are 16 residues in the CDR3.

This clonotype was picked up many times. CDR3 nucleotides: TGTGCCAGCTCTGGTCTTGACAGGGACCTTAACTATGGCTACACCTTC. This translates into CASSGLDRDLNYGYTF. The chain is built from TRBV18 and TRBJ1-2; TRBD1 matches at 7 bases. This CDR3 has 16 residues. Trimming at V came to 6 bases and at J to 1 base, leaving 11 bases not matched to a gene. Germline CDR1 and CDR2: KGHSH and LQKENI.

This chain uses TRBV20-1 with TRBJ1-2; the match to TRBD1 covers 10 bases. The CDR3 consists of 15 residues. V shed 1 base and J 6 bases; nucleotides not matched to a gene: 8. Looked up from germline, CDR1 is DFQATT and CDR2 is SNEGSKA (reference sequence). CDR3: CSARVPGTGDDGYTF. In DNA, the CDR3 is TGCAGTGCTAGAGTTCCCGGGACAGGGGATGATGGCTACACCTTC.

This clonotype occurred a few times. CDR3 in amino acids: CASSLGQGVIDEQYF. The CDR3 coding sequence is TGTGCCAGCAGCCTGGGACAGGGGGTGATCGACGAGCAGTACTTC. The chain is built from TRBV7-3 and TRBJ2-7; 11 bases align to TRBD1. The CDR3 consists of 15 residues. V lost 5 bases to trimming and J lost 5 bases; unmatched junction nucleotides: 8. The germline gives CDR1 SGHTA, CDR2 FQGTGA.

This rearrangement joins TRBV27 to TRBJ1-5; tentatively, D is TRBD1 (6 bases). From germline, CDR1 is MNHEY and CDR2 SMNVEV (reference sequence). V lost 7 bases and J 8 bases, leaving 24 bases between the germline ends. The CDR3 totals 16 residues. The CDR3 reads CASKPGGTWGGEPQHF. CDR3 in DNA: TGTGCCAGCAAGCCGGGGGGCACCTGGGGTGGAGAGCCCCAGCATTTT.

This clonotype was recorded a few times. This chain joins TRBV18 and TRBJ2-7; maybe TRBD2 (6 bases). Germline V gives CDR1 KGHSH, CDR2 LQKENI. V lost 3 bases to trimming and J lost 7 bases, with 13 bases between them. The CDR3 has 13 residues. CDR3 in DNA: TGTGCCAGCTCACCGGGACTGGGAACGGAGCAGTACTTC. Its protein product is CASSPGLGTEQYF.

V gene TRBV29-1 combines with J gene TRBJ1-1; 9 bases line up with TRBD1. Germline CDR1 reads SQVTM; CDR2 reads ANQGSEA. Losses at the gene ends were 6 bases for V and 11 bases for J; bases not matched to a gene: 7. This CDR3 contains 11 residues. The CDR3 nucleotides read TGCAGCGTGGACAGGGGTCTATTTGCTTTCTTT. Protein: CSVDRGLFAFF.

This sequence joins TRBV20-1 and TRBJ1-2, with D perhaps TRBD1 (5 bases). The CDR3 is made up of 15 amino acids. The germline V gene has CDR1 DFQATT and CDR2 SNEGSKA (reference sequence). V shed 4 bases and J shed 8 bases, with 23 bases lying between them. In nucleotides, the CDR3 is TGCAGTGCTAACCCTAGCGGACATCCTTCAGCGGGCTACACCTTC. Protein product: CSANPSGHPSAGYTF.

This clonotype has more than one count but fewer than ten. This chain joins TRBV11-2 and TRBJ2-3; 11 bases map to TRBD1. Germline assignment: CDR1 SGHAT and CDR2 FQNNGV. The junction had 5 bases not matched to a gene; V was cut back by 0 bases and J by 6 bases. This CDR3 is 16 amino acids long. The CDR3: CASSLDPGQGVDTQYF. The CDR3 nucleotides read TGTGCCAGCAGCTTAGATCCGGGACAGGGGGTTGATACGCAGTATTTT.